This is a list of T cell receptor beta chains from one sample in a study of T-cell memory formation after mild COVID-19. TCRdb used MiXCR to reprocess the 5' RACE reads, holding one entry per CDR3 protein. The repertoire holds 55,000 to 80,000 distinct CDR3 sequences, with roughly 9.9% as singletons. The sequenced material came from PBMCs or a T cell subset sorted from them (not recorded which). Source of these receptors: a man younger than 35 who had mild COVID-19 (a few samples of this study predate the infection). Cell type and time point are not known. Both conserved end residues are part of each CDR3. A D gene is named only where the DNA matches it firmly. Size is stated for part of the rows, as once, few or many counts, or as a class when the clone is expanded.

J,size,V,D,CDR3,DNA
TRBJ2-1,many,TRBV7-9,-,CASMEGGFNEQFF,TGTGCCAGCATGGAGGGTGGGTTCAATGAGCAGTTCTTC
TRBJ1-2,few,TRBV4-1,TRBD1,CASSRPTGDHGYTF,TGCGCCAGCAGCCGACCGACAGGGGACCATGGCTACACCTTC
TRBJ2-3,many,TRBV5-6,-,CASSFETLLTDTQYF,TGTGCCAGCAGCTTTGAGACACTACTTACAGATACGCAGTATTTT
TRBJ2-4,many,TRBV10-3,-,CAISESNRAKNIQYF,TGTGCCATCAGTGAGTCAAACAGAGCCAAAAACATTCAGTACTTC
TRBJ2-5,few,TRBV5-4,-,CASSLEGPYQETQYF,TGTGCCAGCAGCTTGGAGGGGCCTTACCAAGAGACCCAGTACTTC
TRBJ2-5,-,TRBV7-9,-,CASSADWRQETQYF,TGTGCCAGCAGCGCCGACTGGAGACAAGAGACCCAGTACTTC
TRBJ2-3,-,TRBV12-3/TRBV12-4,TRBD2,CASSLSVAGGRADTQYF,TGTGCCAGCAGTTTATCCGTAGCGGGGGGGCGGGCAGATACGCAGTATTTT
TRBJ1-3,-,TRBV7-8,TRBD1,CASSSRGKVSGNTIYF,TGTGCCAGCAGCTCCAGGGGGAAAGTATCTGGAAACACCATATATTTT
TRBJ2-3,few,TRBV5-1,TRBD2,CASSLSGARTDTQYF,TGCGCCAGCAGCTTGAGCGGGGCTCGCACAGATACGCAGTATTTT
TRBJ2-3,few,TRBV6-5,-,CASSYSPRSTDTQYF,TGTGCCAGCAGTTACTCCCCTAGATCCACAGATACGCAGTATTTT
TRBJ1-2,-,TRBV4-1,TRBD1,CASSQPTRRQGLRGYTF,TGCGCCAGCAGCCAACCTACCCGTCGACAGGGACTGAGGGGCTACACCTTC
TRBJ2-5,few,TRBV11-3,-,CASSLGLGKTQYF,TGTGCCAGCAGCTTAGGGCTGGGAAAGACCCAGTACTTC
TRBJ2-2,-,TRBV7-3,-,CASSLAGPQGGELFF,TGTGCCAGCAGCTTGGCGGGACCCCAGGGCGGGGAGCTGTTTTTT
TRBJ2-3,few,TRBV4-1,-,CASSEGAVADTQYF,TGCGCCAGCAGCGAAGGGGCGGTCGCAGATACGCAGTATTTT
TRBJ2-1,-,TRBV27,-,CASNVGGNHRSTQFF,TGTGCCAGTAATGTAGGGGGTAACCACCGGTCCACGCAGTTCTTC
TRBJ1-1,-,TRBV5-6,-,CASTSGLEKTEAFF,TGTGCCAGCACCTCTGGGCTTGAGAAGACTGAAGCTTTCTTT
TRBJ1-2,many,TRBV9,TRBD1,CASSPGTGTYGYTF,TGTGCCAGCAGTCCCGGGACAGGAACCTATGGCTACACCTTC
TRBJ2-1,many,TRBV7-8,-,CASSSSARDEQFF,TGTGCCAGCAGCTCGTCAGCGAGGGATGAGCAGTTCTTC
TRBJ2-3,few,TRBV6-6,TRBD2,CASSTSGTSGHTQYF,TGTGCCAGCAGTACCTCCGGGACTAGCGGCCATACGCAGTATTTT
TRBJ2-7,many,TRBV27,TRBD1,CASSPYPTGGHYEQYF,TGTGCCAGCAGTCCCTACCCGACAGGGGGCCACTACGAGCAGTACTTC
TRBJ2-2,-,TRBV7-2,-,CASSSPFTGELFF,TGTGCCAGCAGCTCCCCATTTACCGGGGAGCTGTTTTTT
TRBJ2-3,few,TRBV5-1,-,CASSEGFADTQYF,TGCGCCAGCAGCGAGGGGTTCGCAGATACGCAGTATTTT
TRBJ2-1,many,TRBV7-2,-,CASSPRLEGEQFF,TGTGCCAGCAGCCCTCGGTTAGAGGGTGAGCAGTTCTTC
TRBJ1-2,-,TRBV28,-,CASTGRANYGYTF,TGTGCCAGCACTGGACGAGCTAACTATGGCTACACCTTC
TRBJ2-6,few,TRBV11-2,-,CASSLQGLSGANVLTF,TGTGCCAGCAGCTTGCAGGGACTCTCTGGGGCCAACGTCCTGACTTTC
TRBJ2-7,-,TRBV29-1,TRBD1,CSGWTGAGFEQYF,TGCAGCGGATGGACAGGGGCTGGGTTCGAGCAGTACTTC
TRBJ2-3,few,TRBV20-1,TRBD2,CSASNLAGGLDTQYF,TGCAGTGCTAGTAACCTAGCGGGGGGCCTGGATACGCAGTATTTT
TRBJ2-5,-,TRBV20-1,-,CSARDARGRETQYF,TGCAGTGCTAGAGATGCCCGGGGGCGAGAGACCCAGTACTTC
TRBJ2-3,-,TRBV2,TRBD2,CASGAGTTDTDTQYF,TGTGCCAGCGGGGCCGGGACTACCGACACAGATACGCAGTATTTT
TRBJ2-7,-,TRBV3-1,-,CASSQTGGVYEQYF,TGTGCCAGCAGCCAGACCGGGGGTGTCTACGAGCAGTACTTC
TRBJ2-2,-,TRBV5-1,-,CASSWGSGELFF,TGCGCCAGCAGCTGGGGGTCCGGGGAGCTGTTTTTT
TRBJ2-3,few,TRBV19,-,CASTATGMEQYF,TGTGCCAGTACCGCCACGGGGATGGAGCAGTATTTT
TRBJ2-3,few,TRBV5-1,TRBD1,CASSNRQGSSDTQYF,TGCGCCAGCAGCAACCGACAGGGTTCATCAGATACGCAGTATTTT
TRBJ2-2,few,TRBV7-2,-,CASSLSGVDTGELFF,TGTGCCAGCAGCTTGTCGGGGGTAGACACCGGGGAGCTGTTTTTT
TRBJ1-6,-,TRBV19,TRBD1,CASSGTGGDWPYNSPLHF,TGTGCCAGTAGCGGGACAGGGGGCGATTGGCCCTATAATTCACCCCTCCACTTT